Below are 5 T cell receptor beta chains sequenced from a single sample in a study of radiotherapy plus CTLA-4 blockade in lung cancer. Profiling relied on immunoSEQ multiplex PCR, and the TCRdb table lists in-frame clones only, not all of them. The sample includes tens of thousands of clones, approximately 71% of them seen just once. The sequencing used peripheral blood, collected from a patient treated with radiotherapy plus ipilimumab. The receptors come from a human donor with non-small cell lung cancer whose response to radiotherapy plus ipilimumab could not be evaluated.

This chain uses TRBV7-6 with TRBJ2-1, with D tentatively TRBD1 (6 bases). The CDR3 sequence is 14 residues long. CDR1 and CDR2 (germline): SGHVS, FNYEAQ. Trimming took 1 base from V and 5 from J, leaving 9 bases between them. CDR3 sequence (DNA): TGTGCCAGCAGCTTAGGGACAGACGACAATGAGCAGTTCTTC. This codes for CASSLGTDDNEQFF.

The chain links TRBV19 to TRBJ2-3, with TRBD1 identical over 8 bases. Germline V gene data show CDR1 as LNHDA and CDR2 as SQIVND (reference sequence). Trimming removed 5 bases from V and 2 bases from J; junction bases left unmatched: 6. The CDR3 loop spans 15 amino acids. The CDR3 nucleotides read TGTGCCAGTAGTTCACAGGGGGTTGTCACAGATACGCAGTATTTT. Translated, it gives CASSSQGVVTDTQYF. The variable domain in full, completed from reference TRBV19 and TRBJ2-3, reads DGGITQSPKYLFRKEGQNVTLSCEQNLNHDAMYWYRQDPGQGLRLIYYSQIVNDFQKGDIAEGYSVSREKKESFPLTVTSAQKNPTAFYLCASSSQGVVTDTQYFGPGTRLTVL.

The gene calls are TRBV5-8 and TRBJ2-2; 10 bases fit TRBD2. This CDR3 is built from 17 residues. V dropped 4 bases and J dropped 3; count of bases not matched to a gene: 9. Germline CDR1 reads SGHTS; CDR2 reads YDEGEE. CDR3 in amino acids: CASSAILAGVDTGELFF. The CDR3 region has the DNA TGTGCCAGCAGCGCGATTCTAGCGGGGGTGGACACCGGGGAGCTGTTTTTT.

This chain connects TRBV28 to TRBJ2-1, with 8 bases that match TRBD2. Germline-derived CDR1 and CDR2 are MDHEN and SYDVKM. Losses at the gene ends were 6 bases for V and 2 bases for J; bases not matched to a gene: 3. The CDR3 extends over 14 amino acids. This CDR3 reads CASSLSGAYNEQFF. The CDR3 nucleotides read TGTGCCAGCAGCCTTAGCGGGGCCTACAATGAGCAGTTCTTC. The whole variable domain, filled in from reference TRBV28 and TRBJ2-1, reads DVKVTQSSRYLVKRTGEKVFLECVQDMDHENMFWYRQDPGLGLRLIYFSYDVKMKEKGDIPEGYSVSREKKERFSLILESASTNQTSMYLCASSLSGAYNEQFFGPGTRLTVL.

This clone was seen more than once but under ten times. The rearrangement joins TRBV10-3 to TRBJ1-2; TRBD1 is a possible D gene (6 bases). Germline-derived CDR1 and CDR2 are ENHRY and SYGVKD. Between the trimmed V and J ends, which lost 3 bases and 1 base, there was a span of 6 bases. CDR3 length: 13 amino acids. Here the CDR3 reads CAISEQGNYGYTF. CDR3 in DNA: TGTGCCATCAGTGAACAGGGTAACTATGGCTACACCTTC.